This T cell receptor (beta chain) was retrieved from a study of T-cell reconstitution after alpha-beta-depleted transplantation in children. Study-level points and caveats: Approximately two months post-transplant, alpha-beta T cells reportedly originated from several hundred expanded graft clones. From surviving recipient T cells and thymic progenitors came the high day-60 TCRbeta diversity observed in some patients. Newly produced T cells mostly accounted for T-cell counts and diversity one year post-transplant.

This clonotype was counted many times. What it binds is not known. Unique molecular identifiers were incorporated when the TCRbeta library was constructed. MiXCR, run by TCRdb on the PCR reads, gives a single entry per CDR3 protein. This table has fewer than 250,000 distinct CDR3 sequences, 6.5% to 10% appearing once. J lost 0 bases, V lost 9 bases, and 2 bases had no gene match. The CDR3 spans 13 residues. The germline gives CDR1 LNHDA, CDR2 SQIVND (reference sequence). This rearrangement joins TRBV19 to TRBJ2-1; TRBD2 aligns across 7 bases. The receptor was isolated from a male patient aged 5 to 17 who had a stem cell transplant for acute lymphoblastic leukemia, so the T cells may come from the graft donor. The sequences come from PBMCs, mostly from graft donor cells, collected 180 days after TCRalphabeta/CD19-depleted stem cell transplant. The CDR3 reads CASGGSSYNEQFF. The CDR3 region has the DNA TGTGCCAGCGGGGGGAGCTCCTACAATGAGCAGTTCTTC. Complete variable domain (other parts from reference TRBV19 and TRBJ2-1): DGGITQSPKYLFRKEGQNVTLSCEQNLNHDAMYWYRQDPGQGLRLIYYSQIVNDFQKGDIAEGYSVSREKKESFPLTVTSAQKNPTAFYLCASGGSSYNEQFFGPGTRLTVL.